The clone carrying this T cell receptor (beta chain) showed up just a few times. The table came from immunoSEQ multiplex PCR; TCRdb's copy has only in-frame clones and leaves some out. This repertoire shows 150,000 to 200,000 clones, around nine tenths found once; its top ten account for roughly 1.5%. The source of the sample is a study of cytomegalovirus exposure and HLA in healthy donors. Germline assignment: CDR1 MNHNY and CDR2 SVGAGI (reference sequence). The CDR3 consists of 15 residues. Trimming took 0 bases from V and 1 from J; bases not matched to a gene: 3. V and J are TRBV6-6 and TRBJ2-7, with 7 positions matching TRBD2. This receptor was obtained from a woman younger than 45 in good health and CMV-seronegative. The sample was PBMCs. The CDR3 region has the DNA TGTGCCAGCAGTTACTCGATGGGGGGGTCCTACGAGCAGTACTTC. This encodes CASSYSMGGSYEQYF.